This TCR beta chain was captured in a study of T cells in Graves' hyperthyroidism and ophthalmopathy (dated by TCRdb to 2018 to 2020). Broadly, across the study: TCR V-J signatures able to tell the groups apart were searched for in a discovery cohort of 100 patients, of whom more than 40 had Graves' ophthalmopathy and 55 to 60 had stable Graves' hyperthyroidism. Whether ophthalmopathy could be predicted prospectively was tested in an independent validation cohort made up of some 20 hyperthyroidism patients plus 17 patients who later progressed to ophthalmopathy. For training and testing, the roughly 93 patients in the discovery cohort were randomly divided in a 7:3 ratio. The study also compared thyroid tissue and blood T-cell repertoires from over 5 Graves' hyperthyroidism patients. Once sampling was done, hyperthyroidism patients were given methimazole at a starting dose of 30 mg daily, whereas ophthalmopathy patients were given high-dose intravenous methylprednisolone. The paper reports TCR Vbeta CDR3 sequencing of some 140 peripheral blood samples: around 41 ophthalmopathy, fewer than 80 hyperthyroidism and around 17 progressor patients.

The CDR3 sequence holds 17 residues, the cysteine and phenylalanine included. CDR3 DNA only is kept here, 51 bases in frame from base 1. From the germline V gene (reference sequence), CDR1 is SGHNT and CDR2 is YYREEE. The germline ends are 18 bases apart after V is trimmed by 1 base and J by 5 bases. Stable Graves' hyperthyroidism was defined as no progression to ophthalmopathy during 18 months of follow-up. Hyperthyroidism patients were newly diagnosed, had a disease duration of under 2 months, and were aged 18 to 65 years. Exclusion was applied to patients with uncontrolled infections, other autoimmune diseases, pregnancy or lactation. Diagnoses relied on clinical symptoms, serum thyroxine and TRAb, thyroid ultrasound and orbital computed tomography. Total RNA was extracted using Trizol reagent, and RNA quality was assessed on an Agilent 2100 Bioanalyzer. The TCR beta CDR3 regions were amplified from RNA transcripts. The TCR CDR3 was subjected to a first round of RT-PCR using the HTBI primer set and the Qiagen OneStep RT-PCR kit. A second multiplex PCR round built the libraries, followed by size selection and purification. Paired-end sequencing of the libraries was performed with 100 bp reads on an Illumina HiSeq2000. Turning to the authors' computational methods: SOAPnuke was used to process the raw data, throwing out any read that contained adapters or uncalled bases, had a mean Phred below 15, or lacked an exact constant-primer or identifier match. High-quality paired reads were merged with COPE v1.2.5, and unique nucleotide sequences were defined as clonotypes. Clonotypes were aligned to IMGT TRBV, TRBD and TRBJ reference segments using MiTCR v1.1. The analysis included only V-J combinations with a frequency above 0.0001, which together covered 99.2% of the repertoires. A TCS score was defined as the ratio of F50 (clonal expansion) to E x V (chaos), with BLOSUM62-based TCRdist applied between CDR3 peptides within each V-J. Welch's t-statistics and random forest reduced roughly 500 V-J features to about 12, which were used in a naive Bayes classifier (R e1071). The Morisita-Horn index was used to measure how similar the thyroid and blood repertoires were. Starting from the raw public reads, TCRdb applied fastp trimming at Q25, assembled clones with MiXCR and retained in-frame beta chains. Duplicate CDR3 protein sequences are folded into a single record with the most common DNA and genes. What appears here as the V and J calls and clone size reflects TCRdb's work, not the paper's. The sample table holds almost 600,000 distinct CDR3 sequences, of which about 45% were seen once. In total, the top ten clones hold more than 7% of the sample.

This clonotype was seen repeatedly, ten times or more. No antigen is known for it. Nothing much larger sits one base from this clone, and base qualities are not available. What the work shows at the level of the full study, not this receptor alone: Most expanded thyroid clonotypes (frequency above 0.001) were also found in blood, which suggests that blood repertoires may mirror thyroid immune responses. No statistical method was used to set the sample size in advance, and investigators knew the group allocation. In validation, the model predicted progression to ophthalmopathy with approximately 71% sensitivity and 72.22% specificity, a median of 6.5 months before onset. A model built on a 13 V-J signature distinguished ophthalmopathy from stable hyperthyroidism, reaching roughly 88% sensitivity and approximately 83% specificity in cross-validation and 80%/75% in testing.

The chain uses TRBV5-4 and TRBJ2-2, with a tentative D gene TRBD2 over 6 matching bases. Sequencing was performed on peripheral blood or thyroid tissue (not recorded which). The TCR originated in a woman aged 18-35 years with Graves' hyperthyroidism. The nucleotide sequence reads as follows: TGTGCCAGCAGCTTGAGTTTTGGGCTAGCGAGTACCGGGGAGCTGTTTTTT. The translation is CASSLSFGLASTGELFF.